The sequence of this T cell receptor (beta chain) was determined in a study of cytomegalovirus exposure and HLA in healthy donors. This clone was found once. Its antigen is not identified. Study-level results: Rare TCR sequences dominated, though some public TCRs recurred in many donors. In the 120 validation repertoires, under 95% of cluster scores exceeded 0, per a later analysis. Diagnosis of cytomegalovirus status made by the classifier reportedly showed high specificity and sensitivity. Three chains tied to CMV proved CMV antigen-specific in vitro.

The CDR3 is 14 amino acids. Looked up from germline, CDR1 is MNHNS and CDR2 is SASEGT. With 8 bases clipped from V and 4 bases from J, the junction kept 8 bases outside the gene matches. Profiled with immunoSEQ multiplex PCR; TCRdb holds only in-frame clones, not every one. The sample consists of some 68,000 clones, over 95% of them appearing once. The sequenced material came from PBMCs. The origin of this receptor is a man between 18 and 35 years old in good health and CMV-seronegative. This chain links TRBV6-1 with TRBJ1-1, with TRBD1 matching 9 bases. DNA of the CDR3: TGTGCCAGCGGAAGGACAGGGGAGGTCACTGAAGCTTTCTTT. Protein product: CASGRTGEVTEAFF.